Below are 10 T cell receptor beta chains sequenced from a single sample in a study of Graves' ophthalmopathy and Graves' hyperthyroidism. Amplification targeted the TCR beta CDR3 regions, with RNA transcripts as the source material. After a first-round RT-PCR with HTBI primers, a second-round multiplex PCR was run. TCRdb re-analysed the multiplex PCR reads in MiXCR, keeping a single row per CDR3 protein. Among 200,000 to 250,000 distinct CDR3 sequences listed, about a fifth were seen once. The material sequenced was peripheral blood. The receptors come from a woman aged 50 to 60 with Graves' ophthalmopathy.

This clonotype was seen repeatedly, ten times or more. The rearrangement joins TRBV12-5 to TRBJ2-7; D is undetermined. V was clipped by 5 bases and J by 2 bases, with 13 bases between them. This CDR3 has 14 amino acids. The V gene's germline CDR1 is LGHNT and CDR2 FRNRAP. The CDR3 DNA is TGTGCTAGTGGTAAGGGCAGACTCACCTACGAGCAGTACTTC. Translated, it gives CASGKGRLTYEQYF.

This clonotype was recorded at least ten times. This rearrangement joins TRBV6-2 or TRBV6-3 to TRBJ1-5; 7 nucleotides agree with TRBD1. Germline CDR1 and CDR2: MNHEY and SVGEGT. CDR3 length equals 13 residues. Trimming at V came to 6 bases and at J to 5 bases, leaving 4 bases not matched to a gene. CDR3 DNA: TGTGCCAGCAGGGACAGGTGGGATCAGCCCCAGCATTTT. It is translated as CASRDRWDQPQHF.

This clonotype has ten or more counts. Just one base apart from a much larger clone, this may be a read error. The J gene is TRBJ2-7, the V gene TRBV27; 9 bases align to TRBD1. V gave up 8 bases and J gave up 9 bases; unmatched junction bases: 11. This CDR3 contains 13 residues. CDR1 is MNHEY and CDR2 is SMNVEV in the germline V gene (reference sequence). The CDR3 sequence: CASGRAGTGLQYF. The CDR3 DNA is TGTGCCAGCGGCCGAGCCGGGACAGGGCTGCAGTACTTC.

This clonotype was detected ten times or more. The chain links TRBV24-1 to TRBJ2-2; 11 bases align to TRBD1. Germline trimming cut 7 bases from V and 5 bases from J; bases unmatched to any gene: 5. This CDR3 spans 15 amino acids. Germline loops: CDR1 KGHDR, CDR2 SFDVKD. The CDR3 sequence is CATRTGQGATGELFF. In DNA form, the CDR3 reads TGTGCCACCAGAACTGGACAGGGGGCGACCGGGGAGCTGTTTTTT.

This clonotype came up many times. This sequence joins TRBV11-1 and TRBJ1-2; D is perhaps TRBD1 (6 bases). Germline V CDR1 and CDR2: SGHAT, FQDESV (reference sequence). V was shortened by 5 bases and J by 4 bases, with 17 bases between the two germline ends. The CDR3 has 15 amino acids. The CDR3 sequence is CASSAQQGMGYGYTF. The CDR3 DNA sequence: TGTGCCAGCAGCGCCCAACAGGGTATGGGCTATGGCTACACCTTC. Supplemented by reference TRBV11-1 and TRBJ1-2, the full variable domain reads EAEVAQSPRYKITEKSQAVAFWCDPISGHATLYWYRQILGQGPELLVQFQDESVVDDSQLPKDRFSAERLKGVDSTLKIQPAELGDSAMYLCASSAQQGMGYGYTFGSGTRLTVV.

The CDR3 reads CASSPGLAGWGTDTQYF. The CDR3 bases are TGTGCCAGCTCACCGGGACTAGCGGGCTGGGGCACAGATACGCAGTATTTT. The chain couples TRBV18 to TRBJ2-3, with 12 bases that match TRBD2. The V gene's germline CDR1 is KGHSH and CDR2 LQKENI. J gave up 1 base and V 3 bases, and 5 bases lay outside the gene matches. This CDR3 contains 17 residues. Full variable domain (outside the CDR3, taken from reference TRBV18 and TRBJ2-3): NAGVMQNPRHLVRRRGQEARLRCSPMKGHSHVYWYRQLPEEGLKFMVYLQKENIIDESGMPKERFSAEFPKEGPSILRIQQVVRGDSAAYFCASSPGLAGWGTDTQYFGPGTRLTVL.

This clonotype was seen repeatedly, ten times or more. The chain combines TRBV30 with TRBJ1-2; tentative D call: TRBD1 (6 bases). The CDR3 totals 13 residues. Trimming cost V 3 bases and J 8 bases, with 16 bases left between them. In germline, CDR1 is GTSNPN, CDR2 SVGIG (reference sequence). CDR3 sequence (DNA): TGTGCCTGGAGGGAGCCAGGGGTGGGAGGCTACACCTTC. Translation: CAWREPGVGGYTF.

This clonotype was found many times. The chain joins TRBV20-1 to TRBJ1-1; 10 bases line up with TRBD1. This CDR3 has 13 amino acids. V was clipped by 7 bases and J by 0 bases; unmatched bases: 2. Germline-derived CDR1 and CDR2 are DFQATT and SNEGSKA (reference sequence). CDR3 protein: CSGTGGLNTEAFF. Here the CDR3 DNA reads TGCAGTGGGACAGGGGGTCTGAACACTGAAGCTTTCTTT.

This clonotype was seen a handful of times. The genes are TRBV7-9 and TRBJ2-7; D unresolved. This CDR3 region has 15 residues. CDR1 and CDR2 from the germline V gene are SEHNR and FQNEAQ (reference sequence). The germline V and J ends were trimmed by 3 bases and 1 base, with 13 bases remaining between them. The CDR3 coding sequence is TGTGCCAGCAGCTTGACCTCCGGGTCTTCCTACGAGCAGTACTTC. As protein: CASSLTSGSSYEQYF.

The sample holds many counts of this clonotype. The rearrangement links TRBV6-1 to TRBJ2-7, with 8 bases matching TRBD1. This CDR3 spans 15 amino acids. Losses at the gene ends were 5 bases for V and 2 bases for J; bases not matched to a gene: 8. Per germline, CDR1 MNHNS and CDR2 SASEGT. The CDR3 DNA sequence: TGTGCCAGCAGTAAAGGACAGGGCTTCACCTACGAGCAGTACTTC. Protein product: CASSKGQGFTYEQYF.